The 28 T cell receptor beta chains below come from one sample, sequenced in a study of blood T cell repertoires in COVID-19. TCRdb's table, derived via immunoSEQ multiplex PCR, lists solely in-frame clones and lacks some. The sample gives just over 300,000 clones, around nine tenths of which show up once; 9.5% is in the top ten. Sequences were obtained from PBMCs or T cells enriched from blood (not recorded which). The receptors come from a middle-aged woman who had recovered from COVID-19.

The chain links TRBV30 to TRBJ2-7, with D hard to call. CDR3 length: 12 amino acids. V gave up 0 bases and J gave up 6 bases, with 9 bases separating them. Germline V gene sequence: CDR1 GTSNPN, CDR2 SVGIG (reference sequence). The CDR3: CAWSVPVLEQYF. CDR3 bases: TGTGCCTGGAGTGTACCGGTTCTCGAGCAGTACTTC. Drawing the rest from reference TRBV30 and TRBJ2-7, the complete variable domain is SQTIHQWPATLVQPVGSPLSLECTVEGTSNPNLYWYRQAAGRGLQLLFYSVGIGQISSEVPQNLSASRPQDRQFILSSKKLLLSDSGFYLCAWSVPVLEQYFGPGTRLTVT.

This chain uses TRBV18 with TRBJ2-1, with 7 bases lining up with TRBD2. This CDR3 spans 17 amino acids. CDR1 is KGHSH, CDR2 LQKENI, per germline. The V and J ends lost 0 bases and 1 base, in that order; junction bases with no gene match: 6. For the CDR3, the DNA is TGTGCCAGCTCACCACCGGTGGGAGGGCCTTCCTACAATGAGCAGTTCTTC. This codes for CASSPPVGGPSYNEQFF. Based on the CDR3 plus reference TRBV18 and TRBJ2-1, the full variable domain is NAGVMQNPRHLVRRRGQEARLRCSPMKGHSHVYWYRQLPEEGLKFMVYLQKENIIDESGMPKERFSAEFPKEGPSILRIQQVVRGDSAAYFCASSPPVGGPSYNEQFFGPGTRLTVL.

This sequence joins TRBV18 and TRBJ2-1; 7 nucleotides agree with TRBD2. Trimming took 2 bases from V and 2 from J; bases not matched to a gene: 3. The CDR3 runs 15 residues. Per germline, CDR1 KGHSH and CDR2 LQKENI. The CDR3 sequence is CASSPGGGTYNEQFF. The CDR3 DNA reads as TGTGCCAGCTCACCAGGGGGGGGAACCTACAATGAGCAGTTCTTC.

Points on this clone: The same CDR3 arises from other DNA sequences in this sample as well. J is TRBJ2-7 and V is TRBV28, with 11 positions matching TRBD1. This CDR3 region has 16 residues. Germline V gene sequence: CDR1 MDHEN, CDR2 SYDVKM. With 4 bases clipped from V and 2 bases from J, the junction kept 7 bases outside the gene matches. The CDR3: CASSSPGQGGTYEQYF. As DNA, the CDR3 is TGTGCCAGCAGTTCTCCGGGACAGGGGGGGACCTACGAGCAGTACTTC.

The chain joins TRBV13 to TRBJ1-2, with 9 nucleotides matching TRBD1. The trim removed 5 bases at V and 5 bases at J, leaving 12 bases unmatched. The CDR3 is 16 residues long. CDR1 PRHDT and CDR2 FYEKMQ come from the germline V gene (reference sequence). The chain's CDR3 is CASSRGPGQGGYGYTF. As DNA, the CDR3 is TGTGCCAGCAGCCGGGGGCCGGGACAGGGAGGATATGGCTACACCTTC.

The rearrangement links TRBV7-2 to TRBJ2-5; no firm D call. The CDR3 consists of 12 residues. From germline, CDR1 is SGHTA and CDR2 FQGNSA. With 2 bases removed from V and 1 base from J, the gap between germline ends came to 2 bases. The DNA of the CDR3 is TGTGCCAGCAGCTTACTCCAAGAGACCCAGTACTTC. Protein: CASSLLQETQYF.

The rearrangement uses TRBV4-2 and TRBJ2-7, with a possible D match to TRBD2 (5 bases). Looked up from germline, CDR1 is LGHNA and CDR2 is YNFKEQ. The CDR3 contains 14 residues. Trimming shortened V by 2 bases and J by 7 bases, and 15 bases separated the two germline ends. The CDR3 loop reads CASSQFAREWEQYF. The CDR3 coding sequence is TGTGCCAGCAGCCAATTTGCACGGGAATGGGAGCAGTACTTC.

This chain connects TRBV24-1 to TRBJ1-5; tentatively, D is TRBD1 (5 bases). This CDR3 spans 16 amino acids. Germline V gene sequence: CDR1 KGHDR, CDR2 SFDVKD. The V and J ends lost 3 bases and 6 bases respectively, with 17 bases between them. The CDR3 reads CATSDPREGQGQPQHF. In DNA form, the CDR3 reads TGTGCCACCAGTGATCCTCGGGAGGGGCAGGGTCAGCCCCAGCATTTT.

The CDR3 sequence: CASSSGTALGNTIYF. The CDR3 DNA reads as TGTGCCAGCAGCTCCGGGACTGCCCTGGGAAACACCATATATTTT. The J gene is TRBJ1-3, the V gene TRBV7-2, with D perhaps matching TRBD1 (5 bases). Trimming removed 4 bases at V and 4 bases at J, with 14 bases between. Germline V lookup: CDR1 SGHTA, CDR2 FQGNSA. This CDR3 has 15 residues.

This clone was detected only once. J is TRBJ1-2 and V is TRBV12-3 or TRBV12-4; D possibly corresponds to TRBD1 (6 bases). CDR3 length: 13 residues. V shed 1 base and J shed 7 bases, with 10 bases lying between them. CDR3 loop: CASSLVGAGGYTF. The CDR3 DNA reads TGTGCCAGCAGTTTAGTGGGGGCAGGTGGCTACACCTTC.

About this clone itself: This CDR3 is also generated by other DNA sequences in the sample. The V call is TRBV27, the J call TRBJ2-7; 7 positions match TRBD1. CDR3 length: 14 amino acids. Germline loops: CDR1 MNHEY, CDR2 SMNVEV (reference sequence). The J segment lost 3 bases and the V segment lost 5 bases, leaving 7 bases of the junction unmatched. CDR3 in amino acids: CASSPRDRLYEQYF. In DNA form, the CDR3 reads TGTGCCAGCAGTCCCCGGGACAGACTCTACGAGCAGTACTTC.

V and J are TRBV29-1 and TRBJ2-1, with TRBD1 matching over 7 bases. V lost 6 bases, J lost 2 bases, and 4 bases stayed unmatched. Germline V lookup: CDR1 SQVTM, CDR2 ANQGSEA. The CDR3 spans 13 residues. CDR3 residues: CSVGDSPYNEQFF. The CDR3 nucleotides read TGCAGCGTCGGGGACAGCCCCTACAATGAGCAGTTCTTC.

This chain links TRBV27 with TRBJ2-7; 7 bases map to TRBD2. After removal of 4 bases from V and 4 bases from J, the junction contained 10 bases not matched to a gene. Germline lookup yields CDR1 MNHEY and CDR2 SMNVEV (reference sequence). This CDR3 has 15 amino acids. CDR3 in DNA: TGTGCCAGCAGTTCCAATCGACTAGCACAGTACGAGCAGTACTTC. It codes for CASSSNRLAQYEQYF.

V and J are TRBV10-3 and TRBJ2-1; 10 bases line up with TRBD2. Germline V gene data show CDR1 as ENHRY and CDR2 as SYGVKD. The J segment lost 3 bases and the V segment lost 8 bases, leaving 1 base of the junction unmatched. The CDR3 runs to 13 residues. CDR3 sequence: CAIASGSYNEQFF. The CDR3 coding sequence is TGTGCCATCGCTAGCGGGAGCTACAATGAGCAGTTCTTC.

The chain links TRBV7-2 to TRBJ1-6, with 8 bases fitting TRBD1. V shed 5 bases, J shed 2 bases, and the junction held 5 bases outside the gene matches. This CDR3 is built from 16 residues. Germline lookup yields CDR1 SGHTA and CDR2 FQGNSA. The CDR3 DNA follows: TGTGCCAGCAGCCCCGACAGGGGACCCTATAATTCACCCCTCCACTTT. Amino acid sequence: CASSPDRGPYNSPLHF.

This clone was counted once. V usage is TRBV7-2 and J usage is TRBJ2-1, with no clear D. CDR1 is SGHTA and CDR2 is FQGNSA in the germline V gene. The V end was cut by 1 base, the J end by 0 bases, with 4 bases between. The CDR3 sequence is 14 residues long. CDR3 residues: CASSLDGSYNEQFF. Here the CDR3 DNA reads TGTGCCAGCAGCTTAGACGGCTCCTACAATGAGCAGTTCTTC. Supplemented by reference TRBV7-2 and TRBJ2-1, the full variable domain reads GAGVSQSPSNKVTEKGKDVELRCDPISGHTALYWYRQSLGQGLEFLIYFQGNSAPDKSGLPSDRFSAERTGGSVSTLTIQRTQQEDSAVYLCASSLDGSYNEQFFGPGTRLTVL.

The chain couples TRBV7-2 to TRBJ2-7; no clear D gene. The CDR3 has 13 amino acids. V shed 3 bases and J shed 3 bases, with 9 bases lying between them. The germline V gene has CDR1 SGHTA and CDR2 FQGNSA. This CDR3 is CASSFIFFYEQYF. The CDR3 coding sequence is TGTGCCAGCAGCTTTATCTTCTTCTACGAGCAGTACTTC. The whole variable domain, remainder taken from reference TRBV7-2 and TRBJ2-7, is GAGVSQSPSNKVTEKGKDVELRCDPISGHTALYWYRQSLGQGLEFLIYFQGNSAPDKSGLPSDRFSAERTGGSVSTLTIQRTQQEDSAVYLCASSFIFFYEQYFGPGTRLTVT.

The chain employs TRBV7-2 and TRBJ2-1, with 13 bases lining up with TRBD2. The CDR3 spans 16 residues. The V gene's germline CDR1 is SGHTA and CDR2 FQGNSA. Trimming removed 3 bases from V and 6 bases from J; junction bases left unmatched: 5. CDR3 sequence reads: CASSLPGLAGSNEQFF. The CDR3 bases are TGTGCCAGCAGCTTGCCGGGACTAGCGGGGTCCAATGAGCAGTTCTTC. The whole variable domain, filled in from reference TRBV7-2 and TRBJ2-1, reads GAGVSQSPSNKVTEKGKDVELRCDPISGHTALYWYRQSLGQGLEFLIYFQGNSAPDKSGLPSDRFSAERTGGSVSTLTIQRTQQEDSAVYLCASSLPGLAGSNEQFFGPGTRLTVL.

The DNA of the CDR3 is TGTGCCAGCCAAATGGGGGCCCAAGAGGGGACTGAAGCTTTCTTT. It is translated as CASQMGAQEGTEAFF. The chain couples TRBV6-5 to TRBJ1-1, with D maybe TRBD1 (6 bases). The CDR3 has 15 amino acids. CDR1 is MNHEY, CDR2 SVGAGI, per germline. Trimming cost V 8 bases and J 5 bases, with 21 bases left between them.

The rearrangement links TRBV25-1 to TRBJ2-2; TRBD2 might be the D (5 bases). Germline V gives CDR1 MGHDK, CDR2 SYGVNS. V lost 7 bases to trimming and J lost 5 bases, with 11 bases between them. This CDR3 contains 13 residues. Written as DNA, the CDR3 is TGTGCCAGCACCGAACGGGGAACCGGGGAGCTGTTTTTT. As protein: CASTERGTGELFF.

This clone has just one count. The chain links TRBV2 to TRBJ1-5; D is unresolved. The CDR3 spans 13 residues. Germline assignment: CDR1 SNHLY and CDR2 FYNNEI. V lost 6 bases and J 2 bases, leaving 8 bases between the germline ends. As DNA, the CDR3 is TGTGCCAGCAGAGTCGAGGGCAATCAGCCCCAGCATTTT. It codes for CASRVEGNQPQHF. Full variable domain (rest looked up from reference TRBV2 and TRBJ1-5): EPEVTQTPSHQVTQMGQEVILRCVPISNHLYFYWYRQILGQKVEFLVSFYNNEISEKSEIFDDQFSVERPDGSNFTLKIRSTKLEDSAMYFCASRVEGNQPQHFGDGTRLSIL.

V and J are TRBV27 and TRBJ2-2; TRBD2 might be the D (6 bases). This CDR3 has 15 residues. V was cut by 2 bases and J by 5 bases, with 12 bases left in between. Germline CDR1 is MNHEY and CDR2 is SMNVEV (reference sequence). In DNA form, the CDR3 reads TGTGCCAGCAGTTTACGGCCCGGGGGAACCGGGGAGCTGTTTTTT. Residues: CASSLRPGGTGELFF.

The genes are TRBV9 and TRBJ2-3; 7 bases align to TRBD1. CDR3 length: 13 residues. Trimming cost V 4 bases and J 5 bases; bases outside gene matches: 4. Looked up from germline, CDR1 is SGDLS and CDR2 is YYNGEE. The CDR3 DNA is TGTGCCAGCAGCCCCGACAGGGAAGATACGCAGTATTTT. Its translation: CASSPDREDTQYF.

The chain combines TRBV9 with TRBJ2-7; perhaps TRBD1 as D (6 bases). V was trimmed by 0 bases and J by 3 bases, leaving 13 bases between them. Germline lookup yields CDR1 SGDLS and CDR2 YYNGEE. This CDR3 is built from 15 residues. This CDR3 reads CASSVAYGRGYEQYF. The CDR3 DNA sequence: TGTGCCAGCAGCGTAGCTTACGGCAGGGGCTACGAGCAGTACTTC.

This chain joins TRBV27 and TRBJ1-1; D unclear. This CDR3 has 13 amino acids. Trimming shortened V by 4 bases and J by 1 base, and 7 bases separated the two germline ends. Germline-derived CDR1 and CDR2 are MNHEY and SMNVEV (reference sequence). The CDR3 loop is CASSSTWNTEAFF. The CDR3 coding sequence is TGTGCCAGCAGTTCGACATGGAACACTGAAGCTTTCTTT.

This clone was seen just once. The chain recombines TRBV24-1 with TRBJ2-5; 7 bases fit TRBD1. Germline V CDR1 and CDR2: KGHDR, SFDVKD. Trimming took 5 bases from V and 5 from J; bases not matched to a gene: 7. This CDR3 has 14 residues. CDR3 bases: TGTGCCACCAGTGCCATACAGGGACAGGAGACCCAGTACTTC. Its protein is CATSAIQGQETQYF.

The V and J genes are TRBV5-1 and TRBJ2-2, with TRBD2 as a possible D gene (5 bases). Germline V CDR1 and CDR2: SGHRS, YFSETQ. V lost 7 bases, J lost 3 bases, and 16 bases lay in between. The CDR3 runs 15 residues. CDR3 sequence: CASGDFGVYTGELFF. The CDR3 coding sequence is TGCGCCAGCGGCGACTTCGGGGTGTACACCGGGGAGCTGTTTTTT.

CDR3 residues: CASSVQGPGTEAFF. The CDR3 nucleotides are TGTGCCAGCAGTGTACAGGGTCCTGGCACTGAAGCTTTCTTT. The chain couples TRBV2 to TRBJ1-1; maybe TRBD1 (6 bases). Looked up from germline, CDR1 is SNHLY and CDR2 is FYNNEI. This CDR3 has 14 amino acids. V lost 4 bases and J 4 bases, leaving 13 bases between the germline ends.